This is a list of T cell receptor beta chains from one sample in a study of blood T cell repertoires in COVID-19. Here immunoSEQ multiplex PCR was the method, and the copy in TCRdb shows in-frame clones only, minus some. The sample includes 150,000 or so clones, over 60% of them seen just once. The material sequenced was peripheral blood. These receptor sequences come from a woman aged 50 to 60 with active or convalescent COVID-19. The CDR3 runs from the conserved cysteine through the conserved F or W. Each record gives: J gene, V gene, CDR3 protein.

J gene: TRBJ1-2
V gene: TRBV6-1
CDR3 protein: CASSEGPRNYGYTF

J gene: TRBJ1-6
V gene: TRBV27
CDR3 protein: CASSFLESSYNSPLHF

J gene: TRBJ1-1
V gene: TRBV10-3
CDR3 protein: CAIKRTGDTEAFF

J gene: TRBJ1-5
V gene: TRBV19
CDR3 protein: CASSMRTGGSNQPQHF

J gene: TRBJ2-2
V gene: TRBV28
CDR3 protein: CASSSQGTNTGELFF

J gene: TRBJ2-6
V gene: TRBV18
CDR3 protein: CASSPMTGLGANVLTF

J gene: TRBJ1-1
V gene: TRBV6-6
CDR3 protein: CASRQQGAGTEAFF

J gene: TRBJ1-5
V gene: TRBV12-3/TRBV12-4
CDR3 protein: CASSSGDQPQHF

J gene: TRBJ2-3
V gene: TRBV7-2
CDR3 protein: CASSPPPSTDTQYF

J gene: TRBJ1-1
V gene: TRBV5-1
CDR3 protein: CASSGGTGMNTEAFF

J gene: TRBJ1-4
V gene: TRBV28
CDR3 protein: CASSSGATNEKLFF

J gene: TRBJ2-6
V gene: TRBV3-1/TRBV3-2
CDR3 protein: CASSQDSSGANVLTF

J gene: TRBJ1-2
V gene: TRBV24-1
CDR3 protein: CATSESRDRQRGYTF

J gene: TRBJ1-2
V gene: TRBV28
CDR3 protein: CASSFRAGRGYGYTF

J gene: TRBJ1-2
V gene: TRBV6-2/TRBV6-3
CDR3 protein: CASSYTHPDRGGYTF

J gene: TRBJ2-3
V gene: TRBV5-1
CDR3 protein: CASSPDTGLSTDTQYF

J gene: TRBJ1-3
V gene: TRBV19
CDR3 protein: CASTFSGNTIYF

J gene: TRBJ1-6
V gene: TRBV18
CDR3 protein: CASSPGPGLNSPLHF

J gene: TRBJ1-1
V gene: TRBV10-3
CDR3 protein: CAISGGTGGEAFF

J gene: TRBJ1-2
V gene: TRBV2
CDR3 protein: CASSVARAAFGYGYTF

J gene: TRBJ2-5
V gene: TRBV6-2/TRBV6-3
CDR3 protein: CASSYSVGLAGGRETQYF

J gene: TRBJ2-5
V gene: TRBV14
CDR3 protein: CASSRDRASWETQYF

J gene: TRBJ1-2
V gene: TRBV30
CDR3 protein: CAWSVPGGFRNGYTF

J gene: TRBJ2-7
V gene: TRBV18
CDR3 protein: CASSEAAVSYEQYF

J gene: TRBJ1-2
V gene: TRBV3-1/TRBV3-2
CDR3 protein: CASSQAAGTYGYTF

J gene: TRBJ2-2
V gene: TRBV7-2
CDR3 protein: CASSLGAGTGELFF

J gene: TRBJ2-5
V gene: TRBV10-3
CDR3 protein: CATHGGEETQYF

J gene: TRBJ2-1
V gene: TRBV28
CDR3 protein: CASSPLAGGGNEQFF